Shown below are 5 T cell receptor beta chains from a single sample sequenced in a study of CD8+ T cells in alopecia areata. Extracted RNA was reverse transcribed into cDNA, the sequencing template. Sequenced by immunoSEQ multiplex PCR; TCRdb stores in-frame clones only, minus some. Of 150,000 to 200,000 clones listed, 50% to 70% are singletons. The sequencing used CD4+ T cells sorted from blood, collected at week 0. The receptors stem from a human donor with alopecia areata.

This clone was seen a few times. V usage is TRBV2 and J usage is TRBJ2-5; D is unresolved. This CDR3 contains 12 residues. V shed 3 bases and J shed 5 bases, with 7 bases lying between them. Germline CDR1 is SNHLY and CDR2 is FYNNEI. CDR3 in DNA: TGTGCCAGCAGTGAGTGGTTGGAGACCCAGTACTTC. Translated: CASSEWLETQYF.

The sample holds a few counts of this clone. CDR3 amino acids: CASSLQGYTEAFF. CDR3 coding DNA: TGTGCCAGCAGCCTCCAGGGCTACACTGAAGCTTTCTTT. This chain joins TRBV9 and TRBJ1-1, with D perhaps TRBD1 (5 bases). Between the trimmed V and J ends, which lost 4 bases and 3 bases, there was a span of 10 bases. Germline V gene lookup returns CDR1 SGDLS and CDR2 YYNGEE. This CDR3 spans 13 amino acids.

This clone was seen only a few times. V usage is TRBV7-9 and J usage is TRBJ1-6, with 9 bases aligning to TRBD1. The ends lost 6 bases at V and 10 bases at J; junction bases unmatched: 7. This CDR3 has 14 residues. Germline CDR1 SEHNR, CDR2 FQNEAQ (reference sequence). For the CDR3, the DNA is TGTGCCAGCAGTTCCGGGACAGGGCACTCACCCCTCCACTTT. Amino acids: CASSSGTGHSPLHF.

The V and J genes are TRBV6-6 and TRBJ2-5; weak D call: TRBD2 (6 bases). The CDR3 consists of 13 residues. V shed 8 bases and J shed 2 bases, with 12 bases lying between them. Per germline, CDR1 MNHNY and CDR2 SVGAGI (reference sequence). The CDR3 spells CASRETQQETQYF. CDR3 DNA sequence: TGTGCCAGCCGGGAGACCCAGCAAGAGACCCAGTACTTC.

This clone came up a few times. V and J are TRBV2 and TRBJ2-6, with 7 bases lining up with TRBD1. The CDR3 extends over 17 amino acids. V lost 4 bases, J lost 4 bases, and 10 bases stayed unmatched. The germline V gene has CDR1 SNHLY and CDR2 FYNNEI. For the CDR3, the DNA is TGTGCCAGCAGTGGAGGTTTACAGGGGCGCGGGGCCAACGTCCTGACTTTC. Amino acids: CASSGGLQGRGANVLTF.